This record concerns one T cell receptor beta chain sequence. The data are from a study of blood T cell repertoires in COVID-19. Overall study: The United States, Italy and Spain provided the acute and convalescent COVID-19 samples.

This CDR3 region has 13 residues. Between the trimmed V and J ends, which lost 6 bases and 5 bases, there was a span of 12 bases. The V gene's germline CDR1 is SGHAT and CDR2 FQNNGV. Authors' processing steps: Amplified reference gene primers provided the basis for estimating nucleated cell counts. The assay was immunoSEQ multiplex PCR, and TCRdb's table has in-frame clones only and misses some. V, J and clone size are taken as reported in that table, and D and trimming were inferred from the DNA itself. The sample carries 60,000 or so clones, 80% to 85% recorded once. The specimen was peripheral blood. The V gene is TRBV11-2, the J gene TRBJ2-3; possibly TRBD1 for D (6 bases). The receptor was isolated from a human donor in a cohort sampled during active COVID-19. CDR3 nucleotide sequence: TGTGCCAGCAGGGGGGCCACTGGAGATACGCAGTATTTT. Residues: CASRGATGDTQYF. Drawing the rest from reference TRBV11-2 and TRBJ2-3, the complete variable domain is EAGVAQSPRYKIIEKRQSVAFWCNPISGHATLYWYQQILGQGPKLLIQFQNNGVVDDSQLPKDRFSAERLKGVDSTLKIQPAKLEDSAVYLCASRGATGDTQYFGPGTRLTVL.